These 27 T cell receptor beta chains were all obtained from the same sample, sequenced in a study of cytomegalovirus exposure and HLA in healthy donors. 13 Jbeta primers and 60 Vbeta primers were used for the PCR. The repertoire was sequenced with immunoSEQ multiplex PCR; TCRdb's copy has only in-frame clones and lacks some. The sample holds about 70,000 clones. What was sequenced was PBMCs. These receptor sequences come from a female donor in good health and CMV-seropositive.

This rearrangement joins TRBV7-2 to TRBJ2-5; 8 nucleotides match TRBD1. The trim removed 4 bases at V and 3 bases at J, leaving 4 bases unmatched. Germline values: CDR1 SGHTA, CDR2 FQGNSA. CDR3 length equals 14 residues. This CDR3 is CASSSGQGEETQYF. Written as DNA, the CDR3 is TGTGCCAGCAGCTCTGGACAGGGTGAAGAGACCCAGTACTTC.

J is TRBJ2-6 and V is TRBV5-5; a possible D gene is TRBD2 (5 bases). The CDR3 totals 16 residues. The V gene lost 4 bases and the J gene lost 4 bases, with 15 bases spanning the gap. Germline V gene sequence: CDR1 SGHKS, CDR2 YYEKEE (reference sequence). The CDR3 spells CASSLEGNPGANVLTF. CDR3 in DNA: TGTGCCAGCAGCCTCGAGGGTAATCCGGGGGCCAACGTCCTGACTTTC. Full variable domain (rest looked up from reference TRBV5-5 and TRBJ2-6): DAGVTQSPTHLIKTRGQQVTLRCSPISGHKSVSWYQQVLGQGPQFIFQYYEKEERGRGNFPDRFSARQFPNYSSELNVNALLLGDSALYLCASSLEGNPGANVLTFGAGSRLTVL.

The chain combines TRBV6-5 with TRBJ2-2; the match to TRBD2 covers 8 bases. Germline V gene data show CDR1 as MNHEY and CDR2 as SVGAGI. V gave up 10 bases and J gave up 4 bases; unmatched junction bases: 11. The CDR3 is 15 residues long. Here the CDR3 DNA reads TGTGCCACCATGCTGCGGGGGGCCGGCACCGGGGAGCTGTTTTTT. Protein sequence: CATMLRGAGTGELFF.

The V and J genes are TRBV7-9 and TRBJ1-6; no reliable D call. V was clipped by 3 bases and J by 7 bases, with 10 bases between them. This CDR3 is 14 amino acids long. The V gene's germline CDR1 is SEHNR and CDR2 FQNEAQ (reference sequence). CDR3 protein: CASSFPDTNSPLHF. CDR3 nucleotides: TGTGCCAGCAGCTTTCCAGATACAAATTCACCCCTCCACTTT.

This sequence joins TRBV5-1 and TRBJ2-5; 11 bases are shared with TRBD1. The V and J ends lost 4 bases and 6 bases, in that order; junction bases with no gene match: 5. In germline, CDR1 is SGHRS, CDR2 YFSETQ. The CDR3 totals 14 residues. CDR3 amino acids: CASSSGTGGKTQYF. CDR3 DNA sequence: TGCGCCAGCAGCAGTGGGACAGGGGGGAAGACCCAGTACTTC. The variable domain in full, with the rest retrieved from reference TRBV5-1 and TRBJ2-5, is KAGVTQTPRYLIKTRGQQVTLSCSPISGHRSVSWYQQTPGQGLQFLFEYFSETQRNKGNFPGRFSGRQFSNSRSEMNVSTLELGDSALYLCASSSGTGGKTQYFGPGTRLLVL.

This chain connects TRBV2 to TRBJ1-1; perhaps TRBD1 as D (6 bases). The CDR3 consists of 11 residues. The V end lost 7 bases, the J end lost 7 bases, and 10 bases lay between the germline ends. The germline gives CDR1 SNHLY, CDR2 FYNNEI. CDR3 bases: TGTGCCAGCAACCGGGACAATGAAGCTTTCTTT. Translation gives CASNRDNEAFF.

The chain couples TRBV6-5 to TRBJ2-6; a possible D gene is TRBD2 (5 bases). This CDR3 comprises 15 residues. The V and J ends lost 2 bases and 0 bases respectively, with 5 bases between them. The germline V gene encodes CDR1 MNHEY and CDR2 SVGAGI. CDR3: CASSYRGSGANVLTF. CDR3 DNA sequence: TGTGCCAGCAGTTACCGGGGCTCTGGGGCCAACGTCCTGACTTTC.

This chain connects TRBV4-1 to TRBJ2-7; TRBD1 matches 9 bases. Unmatched junction bases numbered 14, after V lost 0 bases and J lost 2 bases. Per the germline V gene, CDR1 is MGHRA and CDR2 is YSYEKL. This CDR3 has 19 residues. The CDR3 DNA follows: TGCGCCAGCAGCCAAGATCGTTCGACGTTGGGGGACAGGGCCTACGAGCAGTACTTC. This sequence encodes CASSQDRSTLGDRAYEQYF.

V usage is TRBV4-3 and J usage is TRBJ1-5; 7 bases fit TRBD1. Trimming cost V 2 bases and J 0 bases; bases outside gene matches: 7. CDR3 size: 17 residues. The germline gives CDR1 LGHNA, CDR2 YSLEER. CDR3 DNA sequence: TGCGCCAGCAGCCAATCCTACGGGACAGCTAGCAATCAGCCCCAGCATTTT. Amino acid sequence: CASSQSYGTASNQPQHF.

V usage is TRBV4-3 and J usage is TRBJ2-1; 9 bases line up with TRBD2. V dropped 0 bases and J dropped 4; count of bases not matched to a gene: 7. From germline, CDR1 is LGHNA and CDR2 YSLEER. CDR3 length: 17 amino acids. The CDR3 is CASSQDWASGTYNEQFF. The CDR3 DNA follows: TGCGCCAGCAGCCAAGATTGGGCTAGCGGGACATACAATGAGCAGTTCTTC.

CDR3 amino acids: CASSFRGETQYF. The CDR3 DNA reads as TGTGCCAGCAGCTTCAGAGGAGAGACCCAGTACTTC. The chain joins TRBV7-2 to TRBJ2-5; D gene unclear. The germline gives CDR1 SGHTA, CDR2 FQGNSA. The CDR3 spans 12 residues. Between the trimmed V and J ends, which lost 3 bases and 4 bases, there was a span of 6 bases. The variable domain in full, with the rest retrieved from reference TRBV7-2 and TRBJ2-5, is GAGVSQSPSNKVTEKGKDVELRCDPISGHTALYWYRQSLGQGLEFLIYFQGNSAPDKSGLPSDRFSAERTGGSVSTLTIQRTQQEDSAVYLCASSFRGETQYFGPGTRLLVL.

The chain carries TRBV5-6 and TRBJ1-1; 8 bases fit TRBD1. After removal of 4 bases from V and 10 bases from J, the junction contained 9 bases not matched to a gene. The germline CDR1 and CDR2 sequences are SGHDT and YYEEEE. The CDR3 length is 13 residues. The CDR3 region is CASSKDRGGLAFF. As DNA, the CDR3 is TGTGCCAGCAGCAAAGACAGGGGAGGTTTAGCTTTCTTT.

The rearrangement uses TRBV10-2 and TRBJ2-3; possible D gene TRBD1, 5 bases. The V gene's germline CDR1 is WSHSY and CDR2 SAAADI. V dropped 10 bases and J dropped 6 bases, with 17 bases sitting between them. CDR3 size: 13 residues. Written as DNA, the CDR3 is TGCGCCACGAGACAGATCCTTGGTGATACGCAGTATTTT. Amino acid sequence: CATRQILGDTQYF.

The genes are TRBV28 and TRBJ1-5, with D perhaps matching TRBD1 (5 bases). V was clipped by 6 bases and J by 0 bases, with 21 bases between them. The CDR3 totals 18 residues. Per germline, CDR1 MDHEN and CDR2 SYDVKM. Written as DNA, the CDR3 is TGTGCCAGCAGCCCTCCGAGGGCGGGACGGTATAGCAATCAGCCCCAGCATTTT. It codes for CASSPPRAGRYSNQPQHF.

This chain links TRBV5-6 with TRBJ1-3, with 7 bases matching TRBD1. The germline gives CDR1 SGHDT, CDR2 YYEEEE. The trim removed 0 bases at V and 4 bases at J, leaving 7 bases unmatched. The length of the CDR3 is 16 residues. This CDR3 is CASSLDTGVWGNTIYF. CDR3 bases: TGTGCCAGCAGCTTGGATACAGGGGTTTGGGGAAACACCATATATTTT.

The V call is TRBV11-2, the J call TRBJ2-7; D possibly corresponds to TRBD1 (5 bases). The CDR3 is 16 amino acids. V was shortened by 0 bases and J by 2 bases, with 14 bases between the two germline ends. Germline values: CDR1 SGHAT, CDR2 FQNNGV. As DNA, the CDR3 is TGTGCCAGCAGCTTAGATTCTTGGCAGGGCGCCTACGAGCAGTACTTC. Translation gives CASSLDSWQGAYEQYF. Complete variable domain (other parts from reference TRBV11-2 and TRBJ2-7): EAGVAQSPRYKIIEKRQSVAFWCNPISGHATLYWYQQILGQGPKLLIQFQNNGVVDDSQLPKDRFSAERLKGVDSTLKIQPAKLEDSAVYLCASSLDSWQGAYEQYFGPGTRLTVT.

The chain recombines TRBV4-1 with TRBJ2-3, with D possibly TRBD2 on 6 matching bases. V was clipped by 5 bases and J by 2 bases, with 17 bases between them. Germline-derived CDR1 and CDR2 are MGHRA and YSYEKL. There are 16 residues in the CDR3. The CDR3 reads CASSDHIVAVTDTQYF. The CDR3 nucleotides are TGCGCCAGCAGCGACCATATAGTAGCGGTCACAGATACGCAGTATTTT.

The rearrangement uses TRBV2 and TRBJ2-1; D perhaps matches TRBD2 (6 bases). Trimming removed 8 bases from V and 5 bases from J, with 13 bases in between. The germline V gene encodes CDR1 SNHLY and CDR2 FYNNEI. This CDR3 contains 13 residues. CDR3 nucleotides: TGTGCCAGCGGGGAGGCCCTGAACAATGAGCAGTTCTTC. This translates into CASGEALNNEQFF.

The chain employs TRBV29-1 and TRBJ1-2, with no clear D. Per germline, CDR1 SQVTM and CDR2 ANQGSEA. The V gene lost 2 bases and the J gene lost 8 bases, with 15 bases spanning the gap. The CDR3 has 13 amino acids. CDR3 in DNA: TGCAGCGTTGAAAAGCCAAGCCACGAGGGCTACACCTTC. Protein: CSVEKPSHEGYTF. The full variable domain, rest sourced from reference TRBV29-1 and TRBJ1-2, is SAVISQKPSRDICQRGTSLTIQCQVDSQVTMMFWYRQQPGQSLTLIATANQGSEATYESGFVIDKFPISRPNLTFSTLTVSNMSPEDSSIYLCSVEKPSHEGYTFGSGTRLTVV.

The gene calls are TRBV6-5 and TRBJ2-1; 9 positions match TRBD2. Germline V gene lookup returns CDR1 MNHEY and CDR2 SVGAGI. The V and J ends lost 2 bases and 5 bases, in that order; junction bases with no gene match: 7. CDR3 length: 16 amino acids. CDR3 residues: CASSYAGLATDNEQFF. CDR3 DNA sequence: TGTGCCAGCAGTTACGCAGGACTAGCGACCGACAATGAGCAGTTCTTC.

V usage is TRBV5-1 and J usage is TRBJ2-1; weak D call: TRBD1 (5 bases). V dropped 4 bases and J dropped 0 bases, with 14 bases sitting between them. Germline assignment: CDR1 SGHRS and CDR2 YFSETQ. CDR3 length: 16 residues. The CDR3 DNA is TGCGCCAGCAGCCCGCGATTGCAGGGCTCCTACAATGAGCAGTTCTTC. This codes for CASSPRLQGSYNEQFF.

The chain combines TRBV9 with TRBJ1-2; 8 bases fit TRBD1. Per germline, CDR1 SGDLS and CDR2 YYNGEE. V was clipped by 3 bases and J by 1 base; unmatched bases: 5. The CDR3 has 15 residues. The CDR3 sequence is CASSATGVGNYGYTF. The CDR3 DNA reads TGTGCCAGCAGCGCGACAGGGGTTGGTAACTATGGCTACACCTTC.

The chain uses TRBV28 and TRBJ2-7; D possibly corresponds to TRBD1 (6 bases). The ends were cut back, 6 bases at V and 0 bases at J, with 12 bases in the middle. The CDR3 is 14 amino acids. Germline V CDR1 and CDR2: MDHEN, SYDVKM. This chain's CDR3 is CASSGQSLSYEQYF. For the CDR3, the DNA is TGTGCCAGCAGCGGACAGTCCCTCTCCTACGAGCAGTACTTC.

This sequence joins TRBV6-1 and TRBJ1-2; D possibly corresponds to TRBD1 (6 bases). This CDR3 is built from 15 residues. V lost 4 bases and J lost 11, with 23 bases in between. Germline V gene sequence: CDR1 MNHNS, CDR2 SASEGT. The CDR3 DNA follows: TGTGCCAGCAGTGTTTCGGACAGTACACCCTATAGTTACACCTTC. It translates to CASSVSDSTPYSYTF.

The chain joins TRBV18 to TRBJ2-2; 7 positions match TRBD2. J lost 1 base, V lost 4 bases, and 9 bases had no gene match. The V gene's germline CDR1 is KGHSH and CDR2 LQKENI. This CDR3 spans 17 amino acids. This CDR3 reads CASSLYGVAGNTGELFF. The CDR3 DNA reads as TGTGCCAGCTCACTTTACGGCGTAGCGGGGAACACCGGGGAGCTGTTTTTT.

The rearrangement uses TRBV28 and TRBJ2-7; no clear D. V was clipped by 5 bases and J by 5 bases, with 16 bases between them. Looked up from germline, CDR1 is MDHEN and CDR2 is SYDVKM. The CDR3 has 14 amino acids. This chain's CDR3 is CASSTGSLSNEQYF. The CDR3 nucleotides read TGTGCCAGCAGTACGGGTAGCCTCTCTAACGAGCAGTACTTC.

The V gene is TRBV6-6, the J gene TRBJ1-4; 9 bases match TRBD1. The junction had 2 bases not matched to a gene; V was cut back by 2 bases and J by 7 bases. Per the germline V gene, CDR1 is MNHNY and CDR2 is SVGAGI (reference sequence). There are 14 residues in the CDR3. DNA of the CDR3: TGTGCCAGCAGTTACGGACAGGGGTTTGAAAAACTGTTTTTT. Translating gives CASSYGQGFEKLFF.